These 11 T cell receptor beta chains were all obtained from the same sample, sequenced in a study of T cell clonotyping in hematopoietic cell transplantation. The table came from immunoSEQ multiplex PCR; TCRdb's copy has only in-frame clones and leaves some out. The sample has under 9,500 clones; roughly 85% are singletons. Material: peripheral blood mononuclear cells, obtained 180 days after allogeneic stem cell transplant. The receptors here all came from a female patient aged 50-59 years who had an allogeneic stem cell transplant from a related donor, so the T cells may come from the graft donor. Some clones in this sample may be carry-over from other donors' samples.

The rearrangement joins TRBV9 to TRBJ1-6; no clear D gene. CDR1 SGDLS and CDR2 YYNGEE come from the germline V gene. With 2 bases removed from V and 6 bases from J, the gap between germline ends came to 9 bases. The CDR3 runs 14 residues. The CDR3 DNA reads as TGTGCCAGCAGCGTGGGCAGCGTTAATTCACCCCTCCACTTT. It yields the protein CASSVGSVNSPLHF.

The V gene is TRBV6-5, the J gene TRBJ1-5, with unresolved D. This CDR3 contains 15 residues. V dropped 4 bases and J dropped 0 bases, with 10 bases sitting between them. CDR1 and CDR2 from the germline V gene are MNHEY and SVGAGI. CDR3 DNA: TGTGCCAGCAGTTTTCCCGAGGATAGCAATCAGCCCCAGCATTTT. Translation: CASSFPEDSNQPQHF.

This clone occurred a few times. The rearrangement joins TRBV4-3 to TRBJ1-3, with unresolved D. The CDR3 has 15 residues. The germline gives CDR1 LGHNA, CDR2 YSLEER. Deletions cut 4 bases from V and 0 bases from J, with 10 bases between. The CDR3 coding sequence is TGCGCCAGCAGCCCCATGGGGAACTCTGGAAACACCATATATTTT. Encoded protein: CASSPMGNSGNTIYF.

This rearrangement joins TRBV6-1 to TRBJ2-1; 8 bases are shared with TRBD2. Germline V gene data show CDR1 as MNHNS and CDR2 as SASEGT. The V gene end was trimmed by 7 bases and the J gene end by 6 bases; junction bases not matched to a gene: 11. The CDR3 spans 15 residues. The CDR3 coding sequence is TGTGCCAGCACCGCGAGCGGGGGAAGCTTCAATGAGCAGTTCTTC. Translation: CASTASGGSFNEQFF.

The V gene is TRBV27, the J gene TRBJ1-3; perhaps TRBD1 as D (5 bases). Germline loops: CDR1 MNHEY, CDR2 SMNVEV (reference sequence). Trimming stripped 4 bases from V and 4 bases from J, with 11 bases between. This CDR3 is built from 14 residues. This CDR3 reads CASSSIWGGNTIYF. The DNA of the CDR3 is TGTGCCAGCAGTTCCATCTGGGGGGGAAACACCATATATTTT.

The CDR3 sequence is CASKLQGAGDTQYF. CDR3 in DNA: TGCGCCAGCAAGTTACAGGGGGCAGGAGATACGCAGTATTTT. J is TRBJ2-3 and V is TRBV5-1, with 9 positions matching TRBD1. This CDR3 is 14 amino acids long. The J segment lost 5 bases and the V segment lost 6 bases, leaving 7 bases of the junction unmatched. Germline V gene data show CDR1 as SGHRS and CDR2 as YFSETQ.

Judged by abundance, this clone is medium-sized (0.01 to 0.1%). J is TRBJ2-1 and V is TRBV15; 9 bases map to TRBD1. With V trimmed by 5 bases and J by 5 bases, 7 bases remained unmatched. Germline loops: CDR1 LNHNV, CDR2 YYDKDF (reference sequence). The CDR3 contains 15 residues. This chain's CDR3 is CATSRVRQGDNEQFF. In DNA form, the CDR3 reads TGTGCCACCAGCCGAGTAAGACAGGGGGACAATGAGCAGTTCTTC.

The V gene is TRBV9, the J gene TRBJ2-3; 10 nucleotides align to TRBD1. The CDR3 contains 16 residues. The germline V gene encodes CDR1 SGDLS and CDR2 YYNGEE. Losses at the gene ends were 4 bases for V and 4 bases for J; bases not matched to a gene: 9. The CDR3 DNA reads TGTGCCAGCAGCTGGACCGGGACAGGGGACCCAGATACGCAGTATTTT. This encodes CASSWTGTGDPDTQYF.

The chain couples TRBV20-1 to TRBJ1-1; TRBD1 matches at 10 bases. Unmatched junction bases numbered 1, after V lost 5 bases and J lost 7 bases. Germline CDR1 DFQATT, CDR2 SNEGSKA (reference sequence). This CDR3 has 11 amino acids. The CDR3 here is CSAGQGDEAFF. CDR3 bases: TGCAGTGCTGGACAGGGGGATGAAGCTTTCTTT.

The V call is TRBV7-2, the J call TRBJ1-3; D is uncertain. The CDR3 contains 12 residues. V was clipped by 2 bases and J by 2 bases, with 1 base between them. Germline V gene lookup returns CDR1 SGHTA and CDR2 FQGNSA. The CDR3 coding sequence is TGTGCCAGCAGCTTAACTGGAAACACCATATATTTT. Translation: CASSLTGNTIYF.

The CDR3 DNA is TGTGCCAGCAGTTTAATGGACTTCACAGATACGCAGTATTTT. Protein sequence: CASSLMDFTDTQYF. The chain carries TRBV27 and TRBJ2-3, with D tentatively TRBD2 (5 bases). Germline V gene lookup returns CDR1 MNHEY and CDR2 SMNVEV (reference sequence). The CDR3 is made up of 14 amino acids. V was cut by 2 bases and J by 2 bases, with 8 bases left in between.